This T cell receptor (beta chain) was obtained from a study of cytomegalovirus exposure and HLA in healthy donors (dated by TCRdb to between 2016 and 2019). With regard to the full study: An earlier analysis of 587 of the donors reported approximately 260 Gb of sequence data and 90 million to 120 million unique TCR beta sequences obtained from around 190 million T cells. An early release covering just under 650 HLA-typed donors comprised roughly 300 gigabases of sequencing data and around 80 million unique TCR sequences. The genetic ancestry cluster associated with self-reported Caucasian donors included 81% of the roughly 360 genotyped donors. The aim of the study was to test whether cataloging public T cell receptors could identify signatures of past pathogen exposure. The study used immunosequencing to profile the T cell repertoires of about 670 subjects and linked those repertoires to cytomegalovirus serostatus. Along with the approximately 700-subject first cohort, a separate validation cohort of around 120 different subjects was used. To predict cytomegalovirus infection status, the study combined high-throughput TCR immunosequencing, statistical association of individual TCRs with disease status, and machine learning. In a later analysis, previously published TCR beta repertoires from several hundred donors were re-analyzed and high-resolution HLA genotyping was added so that TCR occurrence patterns could be studied. The later analysis used no new phenotypic data to find candidate immune exposures, relying instead on TCR beta sequences and their occurrence across donors. In an earlier analysis of roughly 580 of the donors, high-throughput TCR beta sequencing was used to judge whether each TCR beta V gene segment behaved as functional or pseudogenic. Donor age, sex, ethnicity and CMV serostatus were compiled together with the repertoire data. In a later genetic analysis, genome-wide SNP genotypes for about three fifths of the roughly 670 donors were used, and that subset was treated as a discovery cohort. Every discovery cohort repertoire had been produced on one sequencing platform. Both class I and class II loci were covered by HLA typing, at four-digit resolution. The number of typed donors differed by locus: about 620-630 for A, B, C, DRB1 and DQB1; some 500 for DQA1; some 590 for DPA1; and 400 to 480 for DPB1. Four or five DR-DQ haplotypes were handled as single units for association and clustering because linkage in the cohort was strong. Across approximately 400 genotyped donors of the cohort, an average of about 240,000 unique TCR beta nucleotide sequences per donor were sequenced, and 15% to 20% of those sequences were non-productive.

In total, approximately 700 healthy bone marrow donors made up the cohort. All cohort members were sampled while nominally healthy, although unrecorded immune exposures were likely present. The donor tested CMV seronegative and was one of the 352 seronegative cohort members. Each donor provided a peripheral blood sample, and peripheral blood mononuclear cells were used for TCR beta sequencing. The Qiagen DNeasy Blood Extraction Kit was used to extract genomic DNA from the blood cell samples. On this clone itself: The antigen this receptor binds is unknown. No much larger clonotype is one base removed from it; base qualities were not supplied.

The germline V end is reduced by 4 bases and the J end by 5 bases; junction bases left unmatched: 1. The germline V gene specifies LGHNA as CDR1 and YSLEER as CDR2. The CDR3 runs 12 amino acids, cysteine and phenylalanine included. The only DNA kept is the CDR3, 36 bases in frame from the first base. The library came from the immunoSEQ multiplex PCR assay. The multiplex PCR relied on a mix of 60 forward primers for TCR Vbeta segments and 13 reverse primers for TCR Jbeta segments. Amplification of the CDR3 region of rearranged TCR beta genes was performed with a multiplex PCR assay on genomic DNA. The Illumina HiSeq System was used to sequence the amplified TCR beta libraries as 87-base-pair reads. Per the source publication's procedure: A later analysis tallied roughly 78 million unique TCR beta chains across the 650 to 750 repertoires, and around 12 million of those chains were shared by two or more donors. A nearest-neighbor algorithm error-corrected the raw reads and collapsed the reads into unique sequences, merging closely related sequences to remove PCR and sequencing errors. To assign V, D and J gene segments, CDR3 sequences were aligned to IMGT reference sequences. For a sequence to be retained, a match of at least six nucleotides to both a V gene segment and a J gene segment was required. A rearrangement counted as productive if the CDR3 had no stop codons and remained in frame with V and J, and every other rearrangement counted as non-productive. CDR3 was defined by IMGT convention, running from the second conserved V-encoded cysteine to the conserved J-encoded phenylalanine. Sequences without an unambiguous match to a single V gene segment were excluded from the earlier analysis of a few hundred of the donors. In an earlier analysis of 450 to 750 of the donors, a V segment was called functional when productive rearrangements were above 56.7%, and segregating when the standard deviation between donors exceeded 5%. A statistical classification framework was developed to diagnose cytomegalovirus status using the catalog of TCR beta chain sequences. V and J gene assignment, in a later analysis, came from comparing TCR nucleotide sequences with IMGT/GENE-DB human TR gene sequences. A later analysis assigned CDR3 sequences and most-parsimonious VDJ recombination scenarios with the TCRdist pipeline. In a later analysis, each TCR beta chain was defined by its CDR3 amino acid sequence together with its V-gene family, and reads without a unique V-gene family were excluded. As a way to deal with suspected cross-contamination and a sequencing artifact, a later analysis dropped more than 500 nucleotide sequences that were highly shared and had low generation probability. In a later analysis, a clonal expansion index for each public chain was calculated from normalized within-repertoire ranks of inferred template counts. In a later analysis, generation probabilities were computed with a VDJ recombination model fitted to out-of-frame rearrangements, and the resulting probabilities were checked against IGoR. Hypergeometric tests were used in a later analysis to score TCR-TCR, TCR-HLA and TCR-CMV co-occurrence, with a repertoire-size bias correction applied to the TCR pairs. False discovery rates were estimated in a later analysis by permuting HLA or CMV assignments 20 times. A later analysis grouped co-occurring TCRs with DBSCAN, adding TCRdist sequence similarity when clustering within HLA-allele-positive subsets. Repertoires with fewer than 30,000 or more than 120,000 public chains were left out of co-occurrence clustering, as were four to six repertoires with anomalous nucleotide sharing. Entries here come from immuneACCESS through TCRdb and include only in-frame sequences with V and J called. Some clones fail to appear in such tables; in the studies checked, an unresolved V gene covers under half of the shortfall, and the cause of the remainder is unknown. V and J calls and clone size are those listed in that table; D and trimming were worked out from the DNA. This sample gives 120,000 or so clones in total; about 80% of them show up just once. The ten largest clones take up around 3% of the sample.

Overall results and qualifications from the work: In a later analysis, the rate of TCR association differed among HLA loci, with DRB1 alleles having the most associated TCRs and HLA-C alleles having the fewest. The classifier was reported to diagnose cytomegalovirus status with high specificity and sensitivity in both the original and validation cohorts. Compared with equally common non-associated chains, HLA-associated TCR beta chains in a later analysis were more clonally expanded and had lower generation probabilities. According to a later genetic analysis, donors in an Asian-associated ancestry cluster had fewer N-insertions in productive TCRs than the approximately 610-donor mean. According to the authors, the approach could potentially be generalized to other disease states and immunological phenotypes. The cohort was sequenced for TCR beta chains only, and without alpha or paired-chain data the features that could be detected were limited. Three of the identified cytomegalovirus-associated TCR beta chains were confirmed in vitro to be specific for cytomegalovirus antigens. A group of highly shared sequence variants was considered likely to be a technical artifact of the sequencing pipeline. The 87-base-pair reads could not distinguish some IMGT-functional V segments, including TRBV6-2 and TRBV6-3, so those segments were excluded. In an earlier analysis of a few hundred of the donors, most TCR beta V segments were observed in productive rearrangements about 90% or about 30% of the time, broadly matching IMGT annotations. Linkage disequilibrium might explain the correlated functional status among segregating V segments, but an unknown experimental factor could not be excluded. In a later genetic analysis, a missense DCLRE1C variant was associated with V-gene and J-gene trimming of TCR beta chains, and the association was replicated in an independent cohort. In a later analysis, 15,000 to 20,000 TCR beta sequences were associated with specific HLA alleles at a false discovery rate of 0.05. The only immune exposure information available for the cohort was CMV serostatus. Most TCR sequences were observed very rarely across donors, whereas some public TCRs were present in many individuals. About 15 rarely observed V segments, including chromosome 9 orphons, were excluded from the earlier analysis of approximately 500 of the donors because counts were too low. Sequencing depth was assumed to be roughly uniform across donors in the presence/absence analyses, though that assumption may not hold. Strong co-occurrence of HLA alleles, especially DR and DQ, made assigning TCR associations to individual alleles difficult. Most CMV-associated TCR beta chains appeared to be HLA-restricted in a later analysis, and the HLA associations seemed to be driven largely by CMV exposure. A further reported finding was that TCR beta sequences accurately predicted the HLA-A and HLA-B alleles for most subjects in the first cohort. The study gave a list of 150 to 200 TCR beta chains associated with cytomegalovirus. A later analysis reported that several top co-occurrence clusters appeared linked to parvovirus B19, influenza, CMV and Epstein-Barr virus. Because HLA typing was unavailable for some donors at each locus, only the typed subset was used in association tests.

Material: PBMCs. The TCR comes from a woman aged 50 to 60 in good health and CMV-seronegative. This sequence uses TRBV4-3 and TRBJ2-5, and TRBD1 matches 7 of the central bases. The nucleotide sequence reads as follows: TGCGCCAGCAGCCCACAGGGGGAGACCCAGTACTTC. Its translation reads: CASSPQGETQYF.